This T cell receptor beta chain was recovered during a study of T cell repertoires in cytomegalovirus infection. Study context: Carrying CMV and the relevant HLA type showed in public TCR beta signatures.

CDR3 length: 15 amino acids. With 6 bases clipped from V and 5 bases from J, the junction kept 8 bases outside the gene matches. CDR1 and CDR2 from the germline V gene are MNHEY and SVGEGT. TCRdb re-analysed the reads in MiXCR, keeping a single row per CDR3 protein. Of roughly 180,000 distinct CDR3 sequences in the sample, roughly a sixth were seen once. This receptor was taken from a human donor in good health (CMV status not recorded). Some clones in this sample may be carry-over from other donors' samples. The rearrangement joins TRBV6-2 or TRBV6-3 to TRBJ1-2; TRBD1 matches at 11 bases. The sample comprised CD8+ T cells from PBMCs. CDR3: CASRSGQGAQYGYTF. CDR3 nucleotides: TGTGCCAGCAGATCTGGACAGGGGGCGCAATATGGCTACACCTTC.